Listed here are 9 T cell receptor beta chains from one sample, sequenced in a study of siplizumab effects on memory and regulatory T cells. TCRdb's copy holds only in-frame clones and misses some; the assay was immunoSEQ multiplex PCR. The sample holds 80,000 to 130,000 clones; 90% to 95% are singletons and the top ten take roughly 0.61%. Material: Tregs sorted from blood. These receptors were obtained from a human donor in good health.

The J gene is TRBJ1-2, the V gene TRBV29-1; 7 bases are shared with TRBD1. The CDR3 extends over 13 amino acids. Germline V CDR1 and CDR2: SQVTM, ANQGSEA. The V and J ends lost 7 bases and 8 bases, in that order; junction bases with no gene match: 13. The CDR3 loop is CSAWGQTYWGYTF. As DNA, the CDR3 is TGCAGCGCGTGGGGACAGACCTATTGGGGCTACACCTTC.

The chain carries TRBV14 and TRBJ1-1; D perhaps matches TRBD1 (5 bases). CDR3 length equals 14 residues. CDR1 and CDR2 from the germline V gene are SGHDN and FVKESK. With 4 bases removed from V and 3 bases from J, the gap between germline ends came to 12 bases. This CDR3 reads CASSRPFRDTEAFF. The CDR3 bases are TGTGCCAGCAGCCGACCATTCAGGGACACTGAAGCTTTCTTT. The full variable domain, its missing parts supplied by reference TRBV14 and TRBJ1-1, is EAGVTQFPSHSVIEKGQTVTLRCDPISGHDNLYWYRRVMGKEIKFLLHFVKESKQDESGMPNNRFLAERTGGTYSTLKVQPAELEDSGVYFCASSRPFRDTEAFFGQGTRLTVV.

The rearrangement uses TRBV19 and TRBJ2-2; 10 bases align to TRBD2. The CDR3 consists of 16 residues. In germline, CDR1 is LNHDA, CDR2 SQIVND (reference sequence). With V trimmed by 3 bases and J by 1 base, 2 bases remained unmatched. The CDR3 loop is CASSIRTSGNTGELFF. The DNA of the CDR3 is TGTGCCAGTAGTATCCGGACTAGCGGGAACACCGGGGAGCTGTTTTTT.

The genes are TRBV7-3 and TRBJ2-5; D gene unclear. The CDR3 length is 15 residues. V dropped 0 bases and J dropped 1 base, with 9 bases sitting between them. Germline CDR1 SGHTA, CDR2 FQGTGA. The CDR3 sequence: CASSLTGVAQETQYF. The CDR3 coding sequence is TGTGCCAGCAGCTTAACGGGTGTTGCCCAAGAGACCCAGTACTTC.

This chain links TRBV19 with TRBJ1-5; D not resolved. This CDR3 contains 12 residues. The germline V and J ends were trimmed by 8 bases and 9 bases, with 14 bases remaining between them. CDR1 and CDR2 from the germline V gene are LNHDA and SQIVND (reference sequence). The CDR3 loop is CASGQVGRPQHF. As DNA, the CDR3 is TGTGCCAGTGGTCAGGTAGGACGGCCCCAGCATTTT. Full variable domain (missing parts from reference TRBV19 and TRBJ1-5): DGGITQSPKYLFRKEGQNVTLSCEQNLNHDAMYWYRQDPGQGLRLIYYSQIVNDFQKGDIAEGYSVSREKKESFPLTVTSAQKNPTAFYLCASGQVGRPQHFGDGTRLSIL.

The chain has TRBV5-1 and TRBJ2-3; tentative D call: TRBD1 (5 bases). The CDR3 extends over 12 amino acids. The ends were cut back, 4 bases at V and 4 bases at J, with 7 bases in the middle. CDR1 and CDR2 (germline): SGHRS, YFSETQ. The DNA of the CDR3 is TGCGCCAGCAGCCAACAGGCAGATACGCAGTATTTT. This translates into CASSQQADTQYF.

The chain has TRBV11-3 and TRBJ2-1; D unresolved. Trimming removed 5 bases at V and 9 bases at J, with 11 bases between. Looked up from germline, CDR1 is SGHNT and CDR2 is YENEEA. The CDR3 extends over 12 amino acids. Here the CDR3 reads CASSQVMGEQFF. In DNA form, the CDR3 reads TGTGCCAGCAGCCAGGTAATGGGTGAGCAGTTCTTC.

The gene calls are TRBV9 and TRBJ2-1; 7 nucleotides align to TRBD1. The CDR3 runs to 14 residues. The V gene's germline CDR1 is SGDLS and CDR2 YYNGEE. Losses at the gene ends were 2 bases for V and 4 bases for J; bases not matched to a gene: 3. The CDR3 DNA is TGTGCCAGCAGCGTGGGACAGAAGTACAATGAGCAGTTCTTC. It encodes CASSVGQKYNEQFF.

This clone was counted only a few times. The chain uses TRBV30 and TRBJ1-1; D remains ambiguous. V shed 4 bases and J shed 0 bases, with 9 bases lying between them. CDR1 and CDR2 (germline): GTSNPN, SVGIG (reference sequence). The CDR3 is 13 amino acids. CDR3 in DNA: TGTGCCTGGAACCCTCGGATGAACACTGAAGCTTTCTTT. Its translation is CAWNPRMNTEAFF.